This T cell receptor beta chain derives from a study of control samples from healthy donors and cancer patients. Sequencing used immunoSEQ multiplex PCR; TCRdb keeps in-frame clones, though not all of them. Here the sample spans some 120,000 clones, approximately 89% being singletons. Germline CDR1 reads SEHNR; CDR2 reads FQNEAQ (reference sequence). Between the trimmed V and J ends, which lost 1 base and 3 bases, there was a span of 15 bases. The CDR3 extends over 16 amino acids. The chain recombines TRBV7-9 with TRBJ2-5; D is possibly TRBD2 (5 bases). The TCR sequence derives from a man younger than 30 in good health. The source material was blood. In DNA form, the CDR3 reads TGTGCCAGCAGCTTAGGACGCAACGACTACGAAGAGACCCAGTACTTC. Its translation: CASSLGRNDYEETQYF.